One and the same sample provided the 16 T cell receptor beta chains below, sequenced in a study of blood T cell repertoires in COVID-19. The assay was immunoSEQ multiplex PCR, and TCRdb's table has in-frame clones only and misses some. The profile shows 110,000 or so clones, around 85% of them singletons. Sequencing was carried out using peripheral blood. Receptors were obtained from a woman in her fifties or sixties with COVID-19, enrolled during active disease.

The chain links TRBV27 to TRBJ1-1; D is unresolved. Germline V lookup: CDR1 MNHEY, CDR2 SMNVEV (reference sequence). The CDR3 length is 14 residues. V dropped 5 bases and J dropped 0 bases, with 10 bases sitting between them. As DNA, the CDR3 is TGTGCCAGCAGTGGAGGCGTCCTGAACACTGAAGCTTTCTTT. Its translation is CASSGGVLNTEAFF.

The chain is built from TRBV7-8 and TRBJ2-5; D remains unclear. Germline V lookup: CDR1 SGHVS, CDR2 FQNEAQ. The CDR3 is 13 amino acids. Trimming shortened V by 5 bases and J by 0 bases, and 7 bases separated the two germline ends. CDR3 nucleotide sequence: TGTGCCAGCAGCGGAGACTACCAAGAGACCCAGTACTTC. Residues: CASSGDYQETQYF.

The chain recombines TRBV27 with TRBJ1-1, with 7 bases fitting TRBD1. This CDR3 has 15 residues. CDR1 and CDR2 (germline): MNHEY, SMNVEV (reference sequence). The V segment lost 7 bases and the J segment 5 bases; nucleotides outside the gene matches: 13. CDR3 nucleotide sequence: TGTGCCAGCAAAGATGGAGGGGGCTTCCGGACTGAAGCTTTCTTT. It codes for CASKDGGGFRTEAFF.

The gene calls are TRBV7-9 and TRBJ1-2, with 8 bases matching TRBD1. This CDR3 has 15 residues. V lost 5 bases, J lost 2 bases, and 7 bases stayed unmatched. Germline loops: CDR1 SEHNR, CDR2 FQNEAQ (reference sequence). The CDR3 DNA sequence: TGTGCCAGCAGCGCGTCAGGGGGCGCCAACTATGGCTACACCTTC. Translated: CASSASGGANYGYTF.

This chain uses TRBV5-6 with TRBJ1-2; 11 bases are a match to TRBD1. The junction had 10 bases not matched to a gene; V was cut back by 4 bases and J by 8 bases. Germline CDR1 SGHDT, CDR2 YYEEEE. This CDR3 is built from 15 residues. The CDR3 sequence: CASSPRTGGYAGYTF. CDR3 in DNA: TGTGCCAGCAGCCCACGGACAGGGGGCTACGCGGGCTACACCTTC.

J is TRBJ2-5 and V is TRBV29-1; D unresolved. V lost 4 bases and J 2 bases, leaving 14 bases between the germline ends. Germline V gene lookup returns CDR1 SQVTM and CDR2 ANQGSEA. The CDR3 spans 14 residues. The CDR3 DNA sequence: TGCAGCGTTGCTAAAGGTAGCACGCAAGAGACCCAGTACTTC. It yields the protein CSVAKGSTQETQYF.

This chain joins TRBV2 and TRBJ1-2; D call uncertain. Germline CDR1 reads SNHLY; CDR2 reads FYNNEI. Deletions cut 11 bases from V and 8 bases from J, with 12 bases between. The CDR3 extends over 10 amino acids. The CDR3 here is CALRAGGYTF. The CDR3 coding sequence is TGTGCCCTGAGGGCAGGCGGCTACACCTTC.

The chain employs TRBV7-8 and TRBJ2-5, with D unclear. V lost 1 base and J lost 4, with 13 bases in between. The CDR3 runs to 15 residues. Germline assignment: CDR1 SGHVS and CDR2 FQNEAQ. The CDR3 coding sequence is TGTGCCAGCAGCTTAGTGTTCGACACCGGAGAGACCCAGTACTTC. As protein: CASSLVFDTGETQYF.

CDR3 protein: CASSFVRNYGYTF. The CDR3 bases are TGTGCCAGCAGTTTTGTCAGAAACTATGGCTACACCTTC. V gene TRBV12-3 or TRBV12-4 combines with J gene TRBJ1-2; no clear D. With 3 bases removed from V and 2 bases from J, the gap between germline ends came to 7 bases. The CDR3 totals 13 residues.

The chain employs TRBV10-3 and TRBJ2-3; 10 bases line up with TRBD2. CDR1 is ENHRY and CDR2 is SYGVKD in the germline V gene. The CDR3 covers 14 residues. With V trimmed by 6 bases and J by 6 bases, 6 bases remained unmatched. This CDR3 reads CAISPTSGEDTQYF. The CDR3 nucleotides are TGTGCCATCAGCCCCACTAGCGGGGAGGATACGCAGTATTTT.

This clone was detected only once. The rearrangement uses TRBV7-3 and TRBJ2-1; 12 nucleotides agree with TRBD2. Germline values: CDR1 SGHTA, CDR2 FQGTGA. The V gene end was trimmed by 5 bases and the J gene end by 8 bases; junction bases not matched to a gene: 10. The CDR3 is 16 amino acids. CDR3 sequence reads: CASSPRASGGAHEQFF. The DNA for the CDR3 is TGTGCCAGCAGCCCGCGGGCTAGCGGGGGGGCTCATGAGCAGTTCTTC.

V gene TRBV24-1 combines with J gene TRBJ1-2; D not resolved. V lost 9 bases and J lost 3, with 13 bases in between. Germline-derived CDR1 and CDR2 are KGHDR and SFDVKD. This CDR3 contains 13 residues. The CDR3 DNA is TGTGCCACCTTCAACTACCAAGACTATGGCTACACCTTC. Translation gives CATFNYQDYGYTF.

This rearrangement joins TRBV2 to TRBJ1-1; 8 bases agree with TRBD1. V lost 10 bases, J lost 4 bases, and 14 bases stayed unmatched. Germline V gene data show CDR1 as SNHLY and CDR2 as FYNNEI. The CDR3 consists of 15 residues. The CDR3 DNA reads as TGTGCCACATCGTCAGGGGGCCGAGGGGGCACTGAAGCTTTCTTT. Translation: CATSSGGRGGTEAFF.

The gene calls are TRBV21-1 and TRBJ1-4. TRBV21-1 is reported as a pseudogene. The length of the CDR3 is 16 residues. CDR3 sequence (DNA): TGTGCCAGCAGCAAACCGGAGGGGCAGAGTAATGAAAAACTGTTTTTT. Its protein is CASSKPEGQSNEKLFF.

The chain combines TRBV30 with TRBJ1-2; TRBD1 aligns across 7 bases. Looked up from germline, CDR1 is GTSNPN and CDR2 is SVGIG (reference sequence). The CDR3 extends over 14 amino acids. J lost 1 base, V lost 5 bases, and 7 bases had no gene match. The CDR3 region is CAWGGDRINYGYTF. The DNA for the CDR3 is TGTGCCTGGGGGGGGGACAGAATTAACTATGGCTACACCTTC.

The V and J genes are TRBV18 and TRBJ2-5; 8 bases match TRBD1. V shed 1 base, J shed 2 bases, and the junction held 6 bases outside the gene matches. Germline assignment: CDR1 KGHSH and CDR2 LQKENI. The CDR3 contains 16 residues. The CDR3: CASSPRDRGKQETQYF. The CDR3 nucleotides read TGTGCCAGCTCACCACGAGACAGGGGTAAACAAGAGACCCAGTACTTC.